This is a list of T cell receptor beta chains from one sample in a study of cytomegalovirus exposure and HLA in healthy donors. Clones were read by immunoSEQ multiplex PCR, and TCRdb kept only the in-frame ones, dropping some. Among approximately 200,000 clones listed, about four fifths were seen once. Sequencing was performed on PBMCs. The origin of the receptors is a girl under 18 in good health and CMV-seropositive. The CDR3 runs from the conserved cysteine through the conserved F or W.

TRBV7-2	TRBJ2-2	CASSRGQGATMFTGELFF
TRBV6-6	TRBJ1-1	CASRGGGSRMTEAFF
TRBV7-2	TRBJ2-2	CASSSSGVFGGELFF
TRBV5-1	TRBJ2-5	CASSLDSGPQETQYF
TRBV5-1	TRBJ2-3	CASSLAGYSDTQYF
TRBV9	TRBJ1-1	CASSVGTGRTEAFF
TRBV5-1	TRBJ2-7	CASSPGQGFYEQYF
TRBV10-1	TRBJ1-4	CASSESHSQEKLFF
TRBV6-6	TRBJ1-3	CASNSVPGNTIYF
TRBV18	TRBJ1-2	CASSSDRGRNYGYTF
TRBV7-9	TRBJ1-4	CASSLSSGQGGKLFF
TRBV28	TRBJ2-3	CASSGLTLTRDSTDTQYF
TRBV5-5	TRBJ2-5	CASSLVSGGPGETQYF
TRBV6-5	TRBJ1-3	CAVRSSSGNTIYF
TRBV6-1	TRBJ1-4	CASSESHRGTGTF
TRBV18	TRBJ1-2	CASSRTDIRWGYTF
TRBV14	TRBJ1-6	CASSQGDRLSNSYNSPLHF
TRBV5-1	TRBJ2-7	CASSLSGGAGGYEQYF
TRBV20-1	TRBJ2-1	CSAPGGAVEFF
TRBV10-1	TRBJ1-5	CASSPTGINQPQHF
TRBV6-5	TRBJ2-5	CASSRPAGGRETQYF
TRBV6-6	TRBJ2-7	CASSYTGTNYEQYF
TRBV5-1	TRBJ1-4	CASSLGQRSNEKLFF
TRBV5-6	TRBJ2-3	CATGTSGGQTHTQYF
TRBV21-1	TRBJ1-1	CARGTGGDTEAFF
TRBV4-2	TRBJ1-5	CASSQIIVQPQHF
TRBV4-3	TRBJ1-4	CASSQDGVVGRINEKLFF
TRBV11-2	TRBJ2-1	CASSPAPGLAVNNNEQFF
TRBV15	TRBJ2-3	CATSSNPGTGATDTQYF
TRBV6-1	TRBJ1-1	CASSSTWTANTEAFF
TRBV19	TRBJ2-1	CASSYSGGPNNEQFF
TRBV10-3	TRBJ1-4	CATGQGEVEKLFF